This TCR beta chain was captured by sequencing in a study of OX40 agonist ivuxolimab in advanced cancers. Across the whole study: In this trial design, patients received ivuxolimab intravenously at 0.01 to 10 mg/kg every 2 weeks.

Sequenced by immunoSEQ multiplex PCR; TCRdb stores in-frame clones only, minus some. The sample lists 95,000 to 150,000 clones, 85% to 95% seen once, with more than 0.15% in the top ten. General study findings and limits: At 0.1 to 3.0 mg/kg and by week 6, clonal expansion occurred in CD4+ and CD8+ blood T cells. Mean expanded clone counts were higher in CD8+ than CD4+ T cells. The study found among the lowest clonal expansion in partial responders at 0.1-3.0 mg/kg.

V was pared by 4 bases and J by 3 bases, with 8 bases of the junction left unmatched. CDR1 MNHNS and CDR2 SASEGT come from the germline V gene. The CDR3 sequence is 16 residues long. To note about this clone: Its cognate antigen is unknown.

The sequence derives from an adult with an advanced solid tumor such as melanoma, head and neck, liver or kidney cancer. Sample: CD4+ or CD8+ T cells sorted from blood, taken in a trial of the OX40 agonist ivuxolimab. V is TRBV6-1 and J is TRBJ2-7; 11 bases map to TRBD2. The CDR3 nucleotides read TGTGCCAGCAGTGCTTCCACTAGCGGGAGTTTCTACGAGCAGTACTTC. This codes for CASSASTSGSFYEQYF.